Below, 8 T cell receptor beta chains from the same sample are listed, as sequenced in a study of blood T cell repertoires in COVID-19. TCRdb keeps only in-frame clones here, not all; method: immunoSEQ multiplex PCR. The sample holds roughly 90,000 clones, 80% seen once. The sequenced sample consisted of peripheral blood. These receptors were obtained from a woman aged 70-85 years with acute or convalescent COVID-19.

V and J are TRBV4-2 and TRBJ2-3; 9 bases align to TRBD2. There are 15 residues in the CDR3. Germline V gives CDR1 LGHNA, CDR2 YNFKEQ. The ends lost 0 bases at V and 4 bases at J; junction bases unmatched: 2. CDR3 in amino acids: CASSQERGGPDTQYF. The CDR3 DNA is TGTGCCAGCAGCCAAGAGCGGGGGGGCCCAGATACGCAGTATTTT.

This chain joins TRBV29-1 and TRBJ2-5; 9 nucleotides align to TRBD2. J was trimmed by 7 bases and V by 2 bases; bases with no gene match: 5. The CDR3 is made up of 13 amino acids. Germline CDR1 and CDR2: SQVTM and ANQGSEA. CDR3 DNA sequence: TGCAGCGTTGAACCGGGACTAGCTGGGACCCAGTACTTC. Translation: CSVEPGLAGTQYF.

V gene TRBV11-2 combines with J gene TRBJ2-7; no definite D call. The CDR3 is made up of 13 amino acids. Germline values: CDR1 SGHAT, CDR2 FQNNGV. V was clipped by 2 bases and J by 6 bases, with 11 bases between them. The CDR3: CASSLSQYGEQYF. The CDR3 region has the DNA TGTGCCAGCAGCTTAAGTCAGTATGGCGAGCAGTACTTC.

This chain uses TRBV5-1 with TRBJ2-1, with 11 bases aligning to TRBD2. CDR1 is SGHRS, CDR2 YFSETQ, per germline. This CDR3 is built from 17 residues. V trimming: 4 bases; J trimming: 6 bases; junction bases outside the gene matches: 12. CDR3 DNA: TGCGCCAGCAGCCGCTCTGGCGGGCTAGCGGGAGGCAATGAGCAGTTCTTC. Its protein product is CASSRSGGLAGGNEQFF. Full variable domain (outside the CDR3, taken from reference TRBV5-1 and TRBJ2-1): KAGVTQTPRYLIKTRGQQVTLSCSPISGHRSVSWYQQTPGQGLQFLFEYFSETQRNKGNFPGRFSGRQFSNSRSEMNVSTLELGDSALYLCASSRSGGLAGGNEQFFGPGTRLTVL.

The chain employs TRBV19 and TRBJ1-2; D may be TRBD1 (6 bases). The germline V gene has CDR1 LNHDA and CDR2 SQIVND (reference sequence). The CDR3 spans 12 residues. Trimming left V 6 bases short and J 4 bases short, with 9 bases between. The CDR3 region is CASSDRLYGYTF. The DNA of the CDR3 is TGTGCCAGTAGCGACAGGCTCTATGGCTACACCTTC.

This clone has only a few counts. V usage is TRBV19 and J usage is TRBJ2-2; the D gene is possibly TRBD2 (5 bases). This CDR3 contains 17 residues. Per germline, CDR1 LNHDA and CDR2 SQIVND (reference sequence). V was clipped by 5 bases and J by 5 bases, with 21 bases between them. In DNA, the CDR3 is TGTGCCAGTAGTCCGACGCCCTCGGCCCCGGGGACCGGGGAGCTGTTTTTT. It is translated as CASSPTPSAPGTGELFF.

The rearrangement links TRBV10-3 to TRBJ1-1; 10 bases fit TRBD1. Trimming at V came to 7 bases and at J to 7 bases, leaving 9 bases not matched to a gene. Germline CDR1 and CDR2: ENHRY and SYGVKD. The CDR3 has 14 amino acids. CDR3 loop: CAITKGQGHNEAFF. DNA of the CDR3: TGTGCCATCACTAAGGGACAGGGGCACAATGAAGCTTTCTTT.

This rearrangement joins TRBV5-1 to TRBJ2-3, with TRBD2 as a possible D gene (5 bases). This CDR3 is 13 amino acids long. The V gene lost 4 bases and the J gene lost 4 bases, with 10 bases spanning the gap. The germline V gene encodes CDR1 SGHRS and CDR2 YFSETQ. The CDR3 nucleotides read TGCGCCAGCAGCGAAGGACTGTCAGATACGCAGTATTTT. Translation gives CASSEGLSDTQYF.